Below, 16 T cell receptor beta chains from the same sample are listed, as sequenced in a study of T cells in Graves' hyperthyroidism and ophthalmopathy. Researchers amplified the TCR beta CDR3 regions from RNA transcripts. When the TCR CDR3 underwent first-round RT-PCR, the HTBI primer set was used. TCRdb recomputed calls from the multiplex PCR reads with MiXCR, one row per CDR3 protein. The sample holds about 350,000 distinct CDR3 sequences, 15% to 20% seen once. The sequenced material came from blood. The receptor source for this set is a woman aged 35 to 49 with Graves' ophthalmopathy.

This clonotype was seen at least ten times. A much larger clone lies a single base off, so this may be a read error. The rearrangement uses TRBV6-1 and TRBJ2-7, with D possibly matching TRBD2 (6 bases). The V and J ends lost 6 bases and 9 bases respectively, with 15 bases between them. CDR1 MNHNS and CDR2 SASEGT come from the germline V gene. This CDR3 is 12 amino acids long. The CDR3 DNA reads as TGTGCCAGCAGCTCCACTAGCTCGATGCAGTACTTC. Translation gives CASSSTSSMQYF.

This clonotype came up many times. This chain links TRBV28 with TRBJ2-7, with TRBD2 matching over 8 bases. The germline V gene encodes CDR1 MDHEN and CDR2 SYDVKM. Losses at the gene ends were 6 bases for V and 6 bases for J; bases not matched to a gene: 4. The CDR3 spans 12 residues. CDR3 DNA: TGTGCCAGCAGAGCGGGAGAGATCGAGCAGTACTTC. It is translated as CASRAGEIEQYF.

This clonotype has a count of ten or more. J is TRBJ2-7 and V is TRBV7-9; perhaps TRBD2 as D (6 bases). Per the germline V gene, CDR1 is SEHNR and CDR2 is FQNEAQ (reference sequence). Trimming pared 5 bases from V and 4 bases from J, leaving 12 bases between. The CDR3 is made up of 13 amino acids. The CDR3 DNA reads as TGTGCCAGCAGCCTCGGGGGTAAATACGAGCAGTACTTC. Its translation: CASSLGGKYEQYF.

This chain joins TRBV28 and TRBJ2-7; the D call may be TRBD1 or TRBD2 (6 bases each). The CDR3 totals 16 residues. Trimming took off 7 bases at V and 1 base at J, with 20 bases between the two ends. CDR1 is MDHEN and CDR2 is SYDVKM in the germline V gene. CDR3 protein: CASTGSVGGSSYEQYF. CDR3 sequence (DNA): TGTGCCAGCACGGGTAGTGTAGGGGGGTCGTCCTACGAGCAGTACTTC.

This clonotype was observed many times. The J gene is TRBJ1-6, the V gene TRBV12-3 or TRBV12-4; maybe TRBD1 (5 bases). Trimming stripped 7 bases from V and 7 bases from J, with 14 bases between. The CDR3 is made up of 14 amino acids. This CDR3 reads CASILGTGNSPLHF. In DNA form, the CDR3 reads TGTGCCAGCATCCTGGGGACGGGGAATTCACCCCTCCACTTT.

In its sample, this clonotype was seen many times. The J gene is TRBJ1-1, the V gene TRBV20-1; D unresolved. This CDR3 region has 15 residues. Germline values: CDR1 DFQATT, CDR2 SNEGSKA (reference sequence). Trimming pared 1 base from V and 0 bases from J, leaving 12 bases between. CDR3 coding DNA: TGCAGTGCTAGAGCCTCGAGTGGATTGAACACTGAAGCTTTCTTT. Its translation is CSARASSGLNTEAFF.

CDR3 sequence reads: CASNPRQRNTEAFF. DNA of the CDR3: TGTGCCAGCAACCCAAGACAGAGGAACACTGAAGCTTTCTTT. The V and J genes are TRBV12-3 or TRBV12-4 and TRBJ1-1, with D maybe TRBD1 (5 bases). This CDR3 spans 14 amino acids. The ends were cut back, 7 bases at V and 1 base at J, with 13 bases in the middle.

V and J are TRBV28 and TRBJ2-7; TRBD1 agrees at 8 bases. This CDR3 is built from 15 residues. Germline loops: CDR1 MDHEN, CDR2 SYDVKM. V was clipped by 7 bases and J by 6 bases; unmatched bases: 14. CDR3 DNA: TGTGCCAGCATGGGGTCCCAGGGGGCCTTCTCCGAGCAGTACTTC. Translating it yields CASMGSQGAFSEQYF. Full variable domain (rest looked up from reference TRBV28 and TRBJ2-7): DVKVTQSSRYLVKRTGEKVFLECVQDMDHENMFWYRQDPGLGLRLIYFSYDVKMKEKGDIPEGYSVSREKKERFSLILESASTNQTSMYLCASMGSQGAFSEQYFGPGTRLTVT.

The chain couples TRBV6-1 to TRBJ1-5, with TRBD1 matching 9 bases. Looked up from germline, CDR1 is MNHNS and CDR2 is SASEGT. With V trimmed by 4 bases and J by 6 bases, 7 bases remained unmatched. The CDR3 is made up of 15 amino acids. CDR3 bases: TGTGCCAGCAGTGTATCTGGGACAGGGCTTCAGCCCCAGCATTTT. Translated, it gives CASSVSGTGLQPQHF.

This clonotype was recorded at least ten times. This chain links TRBV20-1 with TRBJ2-7; the match to TRBD2 covers 11 bases. Germline CDR1 DFQATT, CDR2 SNEGSKA (reference sequence). The CDR3 sequence is 13 residues long. V trimming: 5 bases; J trimming: 5 bases; junction bases outside the gene matches: 5. CDR3 in amino acids: CSAPKLAGDEQYF. The CDR3 DNA sequence: TGCAGTGCTCCCAAACTAGCGGGAGACGAGCAGTACTTC.

This clonotype was counted many times. The rearrangement uses TRBV28 and TRBJ2-7; TRBD2 matches at 8 bases. This CDR3 has 17 amino acids. Germline assignment: CDR1 MDHEN and CDR2 SYDVKM. Trimming cost V 4 bases and J 4 bases; bases outside gene matches: 15. DNA of the CDR3: TGTGCCAGCAGTTGGATCATATCGGGACTAGGAATTTACGAGCAGTACTTC. Protein sequence: CASSWIISGLGIYEQYF.

This clonotype appeared once. V and J are TRBV6-2 or TRBV6-3 and TRBJ1-1; 8 nucleotides agree with TRBD1. The germline CDR1 and CDR2 sequences are MNHEY and SVGEGT. The length of the CDR3 is 17 residues. V lost 4 bases to trimming and J lost 0 bases; unmatched junction nucleotides: 10. The CDR3 nucleotides are TGTGCCAGCAGTTCATACAGGGGGAGAAACTTGAACACTGAAGCTTTCTTT. Its protein product is CASSSYRGRNLNTEAFF.

This clonotype was found many times. V gene TRBV20-1 combines with J gene TRBJ2-7; D is unclear. The CDR3 has 13 residues. The germline V gene encodes CDR1 DFQATT and CDR2 SNEGSKA (reference sequence). V lost 6 bases, J lost 5 bases, and 17 bases lay in between. The CDR3 here is CSALGPSRNEQYF. The CDR3 nucleotides read TGCAGTGCCCTAGGCCCCTCTAGGAACGAGCAGTACTTC.

This clonotype was seen ten or more times. The genes are TRBV6-1 and TRBJ1-1, with D perhaps matching TRBD1 (5 bases). Germline V gene lookup returns CDR1 MNHNS and CDR2 SASEGT. Trimming shortened V by 0 bases and J by 6 bases, and 11 bases separated the two germline ends. This CDR3 comprises 14 residues. For the CDR3, the DNA is TGTGCCAGCAGTGAAGCAGGGGAGATACCTGAAGCTTTCTTT. It specifies CASSEAGEIPEAFF.

The V gene is TRBV4-2, the J gene TRBJ2-7; D unclear. The germline V gene has CDR1 LGHNA and CDR2 YNFKEQ. V lost 0 bases to trimming and J lost 5 bases, with 5 bases between them. The CDR3 spans 12 residues. The CDR3 coding sequence is TGTGCCAGCAGCCAAGACGGAGACGAGCAGTACTTC. Protein product: CASSQDGDEQYF.

This clonotype was counted ten times or more. V and J are TRBV27 and TRBJ2-7; D remains unclear. Trimming shortened V by 5 bases and J by 5 bases, and 25 bases separated the two germline ends. CDR1 MNHEY and CDR2 SMNVEV come from the germline V gene (reference sequence). CDR3 size: 17 residues. The CDR3 DNA reads as TGTGCCAGCAGTCCGAATAGGTGTGGCCGGGTTGAGGACGAGCAGTACTTC. Translated, it gives CASSPNRCGRVEDEQYF.